This T cell receptor beta chain was recorded in a study of blood T cell repertoires in COVID-19. Study as a whole: Acute and convalescent COVID-19 specimens originated in the United States, Italy and Spain. Sources were T cells, B-cell-depleted T cells, or PBMCs; the material itself was cDNA or gDNA.

Looked up from germline, CDR1 is KGHSH and CDR2 is LQKENI. The CDR3 extends over 18 amino acids. The ends were cut back, 0 bases at V and 0 bases at J, with 15 bases in the middle. Original processing methods: Amplification of reference gene primers provided the estimated nucleated cell counts. The repertoire was sequenced with immunoSEQ multiplex PCR; TCRdb's copy has only in-frame clones and lacks some. V and J calls plus clone size are reproduced from that table; the DNA served to infer D and trimming. The sample carries under 300,000 clones, 65% to 85% recorded once. Sequenced sample: peripheral blood. This sequence joins TRBV18 and TRBJ2-1; the D gene is possibly TRBD1 (5 bases). The receptor was derived from a woman aged 40 to 50 with active or convalescent COVID-19. DNA for the CDR3: TGTGCCAGCTCACCACCGTTCAGGGTACAGTACTCCTACAATGAGCAGTTCTTC. Protein: CASSPPFRVQYSYNEQFF.